Below are 31 T cell receptor beta chains sequenced from a single sample in a study of CD8+ T cells in alopecia areata. Extraction and reverse transcription of RNA yielded cDNA as the sequencing template. This table comes from immunoSEQ multiplex PCR, and its TCRdb copy is limited to in-frame clones, with some not included. The repertoire holds almost 250,000 clones, about two thirds seen once, with approximately 1.2% in the top ten. The sample in question was CD4+ T cells sorted from blood, obtained at week 0. Every receptor here comes from a human donor with alopecia areata.

The chain joins TRBV4-3 to TRBJ1-2; a possible D gene is TRBD1 (5 bases). The V gene's germline CDR1 is LGHNA and CDR2 YSLEER. CDR3 length: 16 residues. Trimming left V 2 bases short and J 2 bases short, with 15 bases between. CDR3 amino acids: CASSQSSGRQNYGYTF. The CDR3 coding sequence is TGCGCCAGCAGCCAATCTTCGGGTAGACAGAACTATGGCTACACCTTC.

This clone turned up a few times. The chain carries TRBV10-3 and TRBJ2-2, with D uncertain. Germline V CDR1 and CDR2: ENHRY, SYGVKD. Trimming cost V 2 bases and J 0 bases, with 7 bases left between them. This CDR3 contains 15 residues. CDR3 loop: CAISEPPPNTGELFF. CDR3 in DNA: TGTGCCATCAGTGAGCCACCTCCGAACACCGGGGAGCTGTTTTTT.

The chain has TRBV9 and TRBJ1-2, with D perhaps TRBD1 (5 bases). Germline-derived CDR1 and CDR2 are SGDLS and YYNGEE. V lost 1 base and J lost 3, with 13 bases in between. The CDR3 spans 15 residues. CDR3 region: CASSVTGTGDYGYTF. The DNA of the CDR3 is TGTGCCAGCAGCGTAACGGGGACGGGGGACTATGGCTACACCTTC.

A word on this clone: Other DNA sequences within the sample encode an identical CDR3. V and J are TRBV30 and TRBJ1-1, with 8 bases aligning to TRBD1. J lost 5 bases, V lost 2 bases, and 4 bases had no gene match. Germline CDR1 is GTSNPN and CDR2 is SVGIG (reference sequence). The CDR3 consists of 13 residues. CDR3 sequence reads: CAWSPDRGTEAFF. In nucleotides, the CDR3 is TGTGCCTGGAGTCCTGACAGGGGAACTGAAGCTTTCTTT.

The gene calls are TRBV6-5 and TRBJ2-5; D is possibly TRBD1 (5 bases). The V and J ends lost 5 bases and 6 bases respectively, with 7 bases between them. This CDR3 spans 11 amino acids. Germline V lookup: CDR1 MNHEY, CDR2 SVGAGI. CDR3: CASSRGQTQYF. In DNA form, the CDR3 reads TGTGCCAGCAGTAGGGGCCAGACCCAGTACTTC.

This clone has just a few counts. The chain recombines TRBV6-5 with TRBJ2-2; 10 nucleotides align to TRBD2. This CDR3 is 15 amino acids long. The trim removed 2 bases at V and 3 bases at J, leaving 0 bases unmatched. The germline gives CDR1 MNHEY, CDR2 SVGAGI. The CDR3 region has the DNA TGTGCCAGCAGTTACGGGACTAGCGACACCGGGGAGCTGTTTTTT. It yields the protein CASSYGTSDTGELFF.

The chain links TRBV5-1 to TRBJ1-1, with D perhaps TRBD1 (5 bases). The CDR3 loop spans 14 amino acids. V was trimmed by 0 bases and J by 4 bases, leaving 10 bases between them. Per the germline V gene, CDR1 is SGHRS and CDR2 is YFSETQ. This chain's CDR3 is CASSLAEGSTEAFF. CDR3 nucleotides: TGCGCCAGCAGCTTGGCCGAGGGGAGCACTGAAGCTTTCTTT.

The rearrangement uses TRBV5-6 and TRBJ2-7, with no clear D. With 0 bases removed from V and 3 bases from J, the gap between germline ends came to 10 bases. In germline, CDR1 is SGHDT, CDR2 YYEEEE. This CDR3 region has 14 residues. Written as DNA, the CDR3 is TGTGCCAGCAGCTTGGGGCAGGCACTCTACGAGCAGTACTTC. Translated: CASSLGQALYEQYF.

V is TRBV19 and J is TRBJ1-2; D is perhaps TRBD1 (5 bases). V shed 6 bases and J shed 8 bases, with 22 bases lying between them. Germline V gene data show CDR1 as LNHDA and CDR2 as SQIVND (reference sequence). The CDR3 contains 15 residues. The CDR3 nucleotides are TGTGCCAGTAGCCCTCCCGGCGGGGGATTTCGGGGCTACACCTTC. Translation gives CASSPPGGGFRGYTF.

This clone came up a few times. The same CDR3 can be traced to other DNA sequences in this sample. This chain connects TRBV29-1 to TRBJ2-2; D gene ambiguous. CDR1 and CDR2 from the germline V gene are SQVTM and ANQGSEA. This CDR3 comprises 11 residues. The ends were cut back, 4 bases at V and 4 bases at J, with 4 bases in the middle. CDR3 amino acids: CSVGGTGELFF. The CDR3 DNA reads as TGCAGCGTTGGGGGCACCGGGGAGCTGTTTTTT.

The chain uses TRBV15 and TRBJ1-2; no clear D gene. The CDR3 contains 12 residues. V was trimmed by 1 base and J by 10 bases, leaving 10 bases between them. The germline V gene encodes CDR1 LNHNV and CDR2 YYDKDF (reference sequence). CDR3 nucleotides: TGTGCCACCAGCAGAGGCATAGAGGACTACACCTTC. It yields the protein CATSRGIEDYTF.

The rearrangement joins TRBV18 to TRBJ2-5; D is undetermined. Germline-derived CDR1 and CDR2 are KGHSH and LQKENI. The germline V and J ends were trimmed by 3 bases and 5 bases, with 10 bases remaining between them. There are 13 residues in the CDR3. For the CDR3, the DNA is TGTGCCAGCTCACCTACGCGTCGGGAGACCCAGTACTTC. It specifies CASSPTRRETQYF.

The chain uses TRBV7-6 and TRBJ2-1, with 10 bases lining up with TRBD1. Trimming cost V 5 bases and J 2 bases; bases outside gene matches: 6. This CDR3 is built from 16 residues. In germline, CDR1 is SGHVS, CDR2 FNYEAQ. The chain's CDR3 is CASSRGTGAPYNEQFF. The CDR3 DNA sequence: TGTGCCAGCAGCCGAGGGACAGGGGCGCCCTACAATGAGCAGTTCTTC.

The chain uses TRBV29-1 and TRBJ2-2, with TRBD1 matching over 11 bases. The junction had 7 bases not matched to a gene; V was cut back by 7 bases and J by 6 bases. The CDR3 is 14 residues long. The germline CDR1 and CDR2 sequences are SQVTM and ANQGSEA. DNA of the CDR3: TGCAGCGCAAAAGGACAGGGGGCGCCCGGGGAGCTGTTTTTT. It yields the protein CSAKGQGAPGELFF.

The chain couples TRBV7-8 to TRBJ2-7; D possibly corresponds to TRBD2 (5 bases). Looked up from germline, CDR1 is SGHVS and CDR2 is FQNEAQ. The CDR3 totals 15 residues. V gave up 5 bases and J gave up 1 base, with 15 bases separating them. The CDR3 sequence: CASSPVASQSYEQYF. The CDR3 bases are TGTGCCAGCAGCCCCGTGGCTAGCCAATCCTACGAGCAGTACTTC.

This clone was seen only a few times. This rearrangement joins TRBV2 to TRBJ1-1; D is unresolved. The germline V gene has CDR1 SNHLY and CDR2 FYNNEI. The CDR3 is made up of 13 amino acids. V was trimmed by 0 bases and J by 7 bases, leaving 9 bases between them. CDR3 in DNA: TGTGCCAGCAGTGAAGCGAGGGCGTTTGAAGCTTTCTTT. Protein product: CASSEARAFEAFF.

V is TRBV5-1 and J is TRBJ2-5; TRBD1 matches at 7 bases. CDR3 length equals 15 residues. V gave up 2 bases and J gave up 1 base; unmatched junction bases: 5. CDR1 and CDR2 (germline): SGHRS, YFSETQ. CDR3 sequence reads: CASSFRDSLQETQYF. CDR3 coding DNA: TGCGCCAGCAGCTTCCGGGACAGCCTCCAAGAGACCCAGTACTTC.

The chain recombines TRBV18 with TRBJ1-5; no reliable D call. CDR3 length equals 13 residues. V was trimmed by 6 bases and J by 15 bases, leaving 21 bases between them. Germline V gene data show CDR1 as KGHSH and CDR2 as LQKENI. The CDR3 DNA sequence: TGTGCCAGCTCTCTAGCCTTGGGGTCGGAGGCGCATTTT. Amino acid sequence: CASSLALGSEAHF. The full variable domain, with the rest looked up from reference TRBV18 and TRBJ1-5, is NAGVMQNPRHLVRRRGQEARLRCSPMKGHSHVYWYRQLPEEGLKFMVYLQKENIIDESGMPKERFSAEFPKEGPSILRIQQVVRGDSAAYFCASSLALGSEAHFGDGTRLSIL.

The sample holds a few counts of this clone. V is TRBV7-9 and J is TRBJ1-1; a possible D gene is TRBD1 (5 bases). V lost 1 base, J lost 13 bases, and 10 bases lay in between. Germline V gives CDR1 SEHNR, CDR2 FQNEAQ (reference sequence). There are 11 residues in the CDR3. The CDR3 here is CASSLGQGGFF. The DNA of the CDR3 is TGTGCCAGCAGCTTAGGCCAGGGCGGTTTCTTT. The full variable domain, in which reference TRBV7-9 and TRBJ1-1 provide the parts outside the CDR3, is DTGVSQNPRHKITKRGQNVTFRCDPISEHNRLYWYRQTLGQGPEFLTYFQNEAQLEKSRLLSDRFSAERPKGSFSTLEIQRTEQGDSAMYLCASSLGQGGFFGQGTRLTVV.

A few counts support this clone. The chain joins TRBV21-1 to TRBJ2-4; the DNA was not compared with TRBD2, the D call given in the table. TRBV21-1 is tagged as a pseudogene. The CDR3 sequence is 11 residues long. The CDR3 protein is CASSKRGIQYF. In DNA, the CDR3 is TGTGCCAGCAGCAAGCGTGGCATTCAGTACTTC.

Only a few counts were recorded for this clone. CDR3 nucleotide sequence: TGTGCCAGCAGCACCGGGCTCTTGGGGACTGAAGCTTTCTTT. Protein: CASSTGLLGTEAFF. This chain links TRBV9 with TRBJ1-1; D gene uncertain. The V end was cut by 4 bases, the J end by 5 bases, with 15 bases between. CDR3 size: 14 residues. CDR1 SGDLS and CDR2 YYNGEE come from the germline V gene.

This chain links TRBV30 with TRBJ2-1; D remains ambiguous. Germline V gene data show CDR1 as GTSNPN and CDR2 as SVGIG (reference sequence). V was clipped by 4 bases and J by 6 bases, with 13 bases between them. The CDR3 covers 13 residues. The CDR3 is CAWTWSKTNEQFF. The CDR3 nucleotides read TGTGCCTGGACTTGGTCAAAAACCAATGAGCAGTTCTTC. Using reference TRBV30 and TRBJ2-1 for the parts outside the CDR3, the full variable domain is SQTIHQWPATLVQPVGSPLSLECTVEGTSNPNLYWYRQAAGRGLQLLFYSVGIGQISSEVPQNLSASRPQDRQFILSSKKLLLSDSGFYLCAWTWSKTNEQFFGPGTRLTVL.

This sequence joins TRBV21-1 and TRBJ2-7; TRBD1 is the table's D call and was not checked against the DNA. TRBV21-1 is termed a pseudogene. The CDR3 covers 17 residues. The CDR3 protein is CASSKVPLGQVSYEQYF. The CDR3 DNA is TGTGCCAGCAGCAAAGTCCCATTGGGACAGGTCTCGTACGAGCAGTACTTC.

V is TRBV30 and J is TRBJ1-1; TRBD1 matches at 8 bases. V lost 5 bases and J lost 1; bases outside the gene matches: 3. From germline, CDR1 is GTSNPN and CDR2 SVGIG (reference sequence). The CDR3 loop spans 13 amino acids. CDR3 sequence (DNA): TGTGCCTGGGTGGACAGGGAGAACACTGAAGCTTTCTTT. Amino acid sequence: CAWVDRENTEAFF.

V gene TRBV11-3 combines with J gene TRBJ2-2; TRBD2 matches at 10 bases. The ends lost 5 bases at V and 4 bases at J; junction bases unmatched: 1. CDR1 SGHNT and CDR2 YENEEA come from the germline V gene. The CDR3 totals 14 residues. CDR3 sequence reads: CASSRLAGTGELFF. The CDR3, as DNA: TGTGCCAGCAGCCGACTAGCGGGCACCGGGGAGCTGTTTTTT. The full variable domain, in which reference TRBV11-3 and TRBJ2-2 provide the parts outside the CDR3, is EAGVVQSPRYKIIEKKQPVAFWCNPISGHNTLYWYLQNLGQGPELLIRYENEEAVDDSQLPKDRFSAERLKGVDSTLKIQPAELGDSAVYLCASSRLAGTGELFFGEGSRLTVL.

The chain employs TRBV30 and TRBJ1-4; D is possibly TRBD1 (6 bases). Looked up from germline, CDR1 is GTSNPN and CDR2 is SVGIG (reference sequence). CDR3 size: 14 residues. Trimming cost V 1 base and J 0 bases, with 6 bases left between them. The chain's CDR3 is CAWSGTATNEKLFF. CDR3 DNA sequence: TGTGCCTGGAGTGGGACAGCAACTAATGAAAAACTGTTTTTT.

V usage is TRBV30 and J usage is TRBJ2-3, with D tentatively TRBD1 (5 bases). The CDR3 runs to 14 residues. The germline gives CDR1 GTSNPN, CDR2 SVGIG (reference sequence). V dropped 4 bases and J dropped 4 bases, with 15 bases sitting between them. The CDR3 sequence is CAWTQGSLADTQYF. The CDR3 DNA follows: TGTGCCTGGACTCAGGGCTCTCTGGCAGATACGCAGTATTTT.

This chain connects TRBV7-2 to TRBJ2-5; weak D call: TRBD1 (5 bases). Trimming took off 11 bases at V and 2 bases at J, with 21 bases between the two ends. The CDR3 is made up of 15 amino acids. Germline V gene data show CDR1 as SGHTA and CDR2 as FQGNSA. Here the CDR3 DNA reads TGTGCCTCTCGACTGGGTGGGGCAGAACAAGAGACCCAGTACTTC. Translating it yields CASRLGGAEQETQYF.

The chain carries TRBV6-5 and TRBJ2-2; D unclear. CDR1 and CDR2 (germline): MNHEY, SVGAGI. Trimming removed 2 bases from V and 0 bases from J, with 7 bases in between. CDR3 length: 15 amino acids. CDR3 protein: CASSYQTANTGELFF. CDR3 bases: TGTGCCAGCAGTTACCAGACCGCGAACACCGGGGAGCTGTTTTTT.

The genes are TRBV9 and TRBJ2-5; 7 positions agree with TRBD2. This CDR3 region has 16 residues. Germline CDR1 is SGDLS and CDR2 is YYNGEE. Trimming removed 0 bases from V and 5 bases from J; junction bases left unmatched: 10. CDR3: CASSVGPGGTGETQYF. The DNA for the CDR3 is TGTGCCAGCAGCGTAGGACCGGGGGGTACGGGGGAGACCCAGTACTTC. The variable domain in full, completed from reference TRBV9 and TRBJ2-5, reads DSGVTQTPKHLITATGQRVTLRCSPRSGDLSVYWYQQSLDQGLQFLIQYYNGEERAKGNILERFSAQQFPDLHSELNLSSLELGDSALYFCASSVGPGGTGETQYFGPGTRLLVL.

Only one count was recorded for this clone. The chain joins TRBV27 to TRBJ2-3; D is ambiguous. The germline V and J ends were trimmed by 6 bases and 5 bases, with 12 bases remaining between them. CDR3 length equals 13 residues. The germline gives CDR1 MNHEY, CDR2 SMNVEV (reference sequence). CDR3 coding DNA: TGTGCCAGCAGCCATCGCAGAAGAGATACGCAGTATTTT. Residues: CASSHRRRDTQYF.